This record looks at one T cell receptor (beta chain) sequence and its context. What it binds is unknown. No DNA is given; TCRdb re-called the 5' RACE reads and lists each CDR3 protein once. The sample table includes 330,000 or so distinct CDR3 sequences. The data derive from a study of monozygotic twins with inflammatory bowel disease. General study findings and limits: Telling different T cell subtypes apart from each other was not possible. Among patients, repertoires may have gained variability from differing immunosuppressive treatments.

This CDR3 has 14 residues. Germline CDR1 is MNHNS and CDR2 is SASEGT. Sequenced sample: blood. The chain employs TRBV6-1 and TRBJ1-2; the TCRdb call, TRBD1, lacks DNA for checking. The sequence derives from a human donor with ulcerative colitis or Crohn's disease, or a healthy co-twin of an affected twin (not recorded which). This chain's CDR3 is CASSKGQGFNGYTF.